Presented here are 31 T cell receptor beta chains from one specimen sequenced in a study of blood T cell repertoires in COVID-19 (dated by TCRdb to the early 2020s). Libraries came from the immunoSEQ multiplex PCR assay. Not all clones reach the TCRdb copy of this immuneACCESS table, which keeps in-frame sequences only. Checked studies attribute under half of the gap to unresolved V genes and leave the rest unexplained. Counted in this sample were more than 95,000 clones; around 86% of them appeared once. The top ten hold roughly two fifths of the sample. Sequencing used peripheral blood. The receptor set was obtained from a man of 80 years or more with acute or convalescent COVID-19.

The rearrangement joins TRBV28 to TRBJ2-1, with 7 bases fitting TRBD1. This CDR3 contains 11 residues. The germline V gene encodes CDR1 MDHEN and CDR2 SYDVKM. V lost 7 bases, J lost 12 bases, and 6 bases stayed unmatched. The CDR3 coding sequence is TGTGCCAGCATGGGACACAGGGGGCAGTTCTTC. As protein: CASMGHRGQFF.

The CDR3 region has the DNA TGTGCCTGGAGTGTGACAGGGTTTGGCTACACCTTC. This sequence encodes CAWSVTGFGYTF. This chain joins TRBV30 and TRBJ1-2, with 7 bases aligning to TRBD1. J was trimmed by 7 bases and V by 0 bases; bases with no gene match: 2. The CDR3 loop spans 12 amino acids. Germline V gives CDR1 GTSNPN, CDR2 SVGIG (reference sequence).

The sample holds a few counts of this clone. V is TRBV10-3 and J is TRBJ2-7; D gene uncertain. V lost 10 bases and J 0 bases, leaving 13 bases between the germline ends. Germline assignment: CDR1 ENHRY and CDR2 SYGVKD. CDR3 size: 13 residues. The CDR3 region has the DNA TGTGCCACATCGGCACCTAGCTCCTACGAGCAGTACTTC. Protein: CATSAPSSYEQYF.

The rearrangement uses TRBV11-2 and TRBJ2-1, with 8 bases identical to TRBD2. Germline values: CDR1 SGHAT, CDR2 FQNNGV. The CDR3 is 15 amino acids. Trimming removed 6 bases from V and 0 bases from J; junction bases left unmatched: 4. This CDR3 reads CASSFSGTSYNEQFF. CDR3 coding DNA: TGTGCCAGCAGTTTTAGCGGGACCTCCTACAATGAGCAGTTCTTC.

The sample holds a few counts of this clone. The chain recombines TRBV10-1 with TRBJ2-4, with 10 positions matching TRBD2. The ends lost 2 bases at V and 4 bases at J; junction bases unmatched: 8. The length of the CDR3 is 17 residues. Germline V gene sequence: CDR1 WNHNN, CDR2 SYGVQD (reference sequence). This chain's CDR3 is CASSERGSGRKKNIQYF. DNA of the CDR3: TGCGCCAGCAGTGAGAGGGGTAGCGGGAGGAAAAAAAACATTCAGTACTTC.

This chain uses TRBV10-2 with TRBJ1-1, with unresolved D. Trimming removed 2 bases at V and 1 base at J, with 5 bases between. Germline-derived CDR1 and CDR2 are WSHSY and SAAADI. This CDR3 has 13 amino acids. The CDR3 is CASSEQANTEAFF. CDR3 nucleotide sequence: TGCGCCAGCAGTGAGCAGGCGAACACTGAAGCTTTCTTT.

The chain employs TRBV6-1 and TRBJ1-5; D is unclear. The germline gives CDR1 MNHNS, CDR2 SASEGT. V lost 2 bases and J lost 7, with 9 bases in between. The CDR3 is made up of 13 amino acids. CDR3 DNA sequence: TGTGCCAGCAGTGAATCGGGGTTCCAGCCCCAGCATTTT. As protein: CASSESGFQPQHF.

The chain combines TRBV25-1 with TRBJ2-1; 10 bases line up with TRBD2. Germline CDR1 is MGHDK and CDR2 is SYGVNS. This CDR3 spans 16 amino acids. V dropped 2 bases and J dropped 8; count of bases not matched to a gene: 9. The CDR3: CASSERQREGGDEQFF. In nucleotides, the CDR3 is TGTGCCAGCAGTGAACGCCAGCGGGAGGGAGGCGATGAGCAGTTCTTC.

The gene calls are TRBV14 and TRBJ1-2, with 10 nucleotides matching TRBD1. The junction had 4 bases not matched to a gene; V was cut back by 5 bases and J by 7 bases. Germline CDR1 is SGHDN and CDR2 is FVKESK. The CDR3 has 13 amino acids. For the CDR3, the DNA is TGTGCCAGCAGCTTGACAGGGGGCGGTGGCTACACCTTC. Protein sequence: CASSLTGGGGYTF.

This chain uses TRBV14 with TRBJ1-2; unclear D gene. V lost 1 base and J 8 bases, leaving 8 bases between the germline ends. This CDR3 comprises 12 residues. Germline CDR1 is SGHDN and CDR2 is FVKESK. The CDR3 spells CASSQVNGGYTF. DNA of the CDR3: TGTGCCAGCAGCCAAGTTAACGGGGGCTACACCTTC. Based on the CDR3 plus reference TRBV14 and TRBJ1-2, the full variable domain is EAGVTQFPSHSVIEKGQTVTLRCDPISGHDNLYWYRRVMGKEIKFLLHFVKESKQDESGMPNNRFLAERTGGTYSTLKVQPAELEDSGVYFCASSQVNGGYTFGSGTRLTVV.

The chain uses TRBV7-9 and TRBJ1-1, with D perhaps TRBD1 (5 bases). This CDR3 region has 13 residues. The V gene's germline CDR1 is SEHNR and CDR2 FQNEAQ (reference sequence). With 5 bases removed from V and 5 bases from J, the gap between germline ends came to 12 bases. CDR3 amino acids: CASSPARATEAFF. Here the CDR3 DNA reads TGTGCCAGCAGCCCGGCCAGGGCGACTGAAGCTTTCTTT.

This chain links TRBV5-1 with TRBJ1-1; 9 positions agree with TRBD1. Trimming removed 4 bases from V and 1 base from J; junction bases left unmatched: 5. This CDR3 has 15 residues. Germline loops: CDR1 SGHRS, CDR2 YFSETQ. The CDR3 DNA sequence: TGCGCCAGCAGCCTGACAGGGGGGACGAACACTGAAGCTTTCTTT. Protein: CASSLTGGTNTEAFF.

The chain has TRBV3-1 (or the pseudogene TRBV3-2) and TRBJ2-1; unclear D gene. The V gene's germline CDR1 is LGHDT and CDR2 YNNKEL (reference sequence). V was cut by 1 base and J by 7 bases, with 8 bases left in between. CDR3 size: 13 residues. The CDR3 DNA is TGTGCCAGCAGCCAAGGGCGAGGTAATGAGCAGTTCTTC. As protein: CASSQGRGNEQFF.

The chain has TRBV7-2 and TRBJ2-7, with TRBD2 matching over 14 bases. This CDR3 region has 19 residues. J lost 2 bases, V lost 5 bases, and 14 bases had no gene match. Germline V lookup: CDR1 SGHTA, CDR2 FQGNSA. The CDR3 loop reads CASSRPGLAGESVTYEQYF. The CDR3 nucleotides read TGTGCCAGCAGCCGCCCGGGACTAGCGGGAGAATCGGTTACCTACGAGCAGTACTTC.

The chain has TRBV12-5 and TRBJ2-1; D gene uncertain. The CDR3 loop spans 13 amino acids. Trimming cost V 2 bases and J 10 bases, with 12 bases left between them. Germline-derived CDR1 and CDR2 are LGHNT and FRNRAP. The CDR3 nucleotides are TGTGCTAGTGGTTTGAAAGATGCAGGCGAGCAGTTCTTC. It encodes CASGLKDAGEQFF.

V gene TRBV27 combines with J gene TRBJ2-5, with unresolved D. The CDR3 is 13 residues long. V lost 6 bases, J lost 7 bases, and 15 bases lay in between. Germline V gene lookup returns CDR1 MNHEY and CDR2 SMNVEV (reference sequence). CDR3 amino acids: CASRGQAPGTQYF. CDR3 nucleotide sequence: TGTGCCAGCAGGGGCCAGGCCCCTGGGACCCAGTACTTC.

The V gene is TRBV5-1, the J gene TRBJ2-3; TRBD1 matches at 8 bases. There are 15 residues in the CDR3. CDR1 and CDR2 (germline): SGHRS, YFSETQ. V gave up 2 bases and J gave up 1 base; unmatched junction bases: 3. In DNA, the CDR3 is TGCGCCAGCAGCTTTGGACAGGGAGGCACAGATACGCAGTATTTT. Translated: CASSFGQGGTDTQYF.

The chain has TRBV24-1 and TRBJ1-5; TRBD1 is a possible D gene (6 bases). The CDR3 totals 17 residues. The germline V gene encodes CDR1 KGHDR and CDR2 SFDVKD. V was pared by 2 bases and J by 0 bases, with 13 bases between. In DNA form, the CDR3 reads TGTGCCACCAGTGATTCGGACAGCGCCTATAGCAATCAGCCCCAGCATTTT. This sequence encodes CATSDSDSAYSNQPQHF.

The chain links TRBV5-1 to TRBJ2-1, with 7 nucleotides matching TRBD2. Looked up from germline, CDR1 is SGHRS and CDR2 is YFSETQ. This CDR3 has 14 residues. V lost 0 bases and J lost 6; bases outside the gene matches: 3. The CDR3 is CASSLGGLPNEQFF. In DNA form, the CDR3 reads TGCGCCAGCAGCTTGGGGGGACTACCCAATGAGCAGTTCTTC.

The rearrangement links TRBV28 to TRBJ1-1; 7 bases fit TRBD1. The V gene's germline CDR1 is MDHEN and CDR2 SYDVKM. The CDR3 contains 16 residues. Unmatched junction bases numbered 11, after V lost 6 bases and J lost 1 base. The CDR3, as DNA: TGTGCCAGCAGCCGAGAACCGGGACAGCCGAACACTGAAGCTTTCTTT. Its translation is CASSREPGQPNTEAFF.

The V call is TRBV28, the J call TRBJ1-4; D uncertain. This CDR3 region has 11 residues. The V end was cut by 5 bases, the J end by 5 bases, with 3 bases between. Germline values: CDR1 MDHEN, CDR2 SYDVKM. CDR3 in amino acids: CASSLNEKLFF. CDR3 DNA: TGTGCCAGCAGTCTGAATGAAAAACTGTTTTTT.

The genes are TRBV10-1 and TRBJ2-1; 8 bases fit TRBD2. The CDR3 covers 17 residues. The germline V gene has CDR1 WNHNN and CDR2 SYGVQD (reference sequence). With 2 bases clipped from V and 1 base from J, the junction kept 7 bases outside the gene matches. The CDR3 here is CASSELQTSGSYNEQFF. The CDR3 nucleotides read TGCGCCAGCAGTGAGCTACAAACTAGCGGTTCCTACAATGAGCAGTTCTTC.

This clone was counted between two and nine times. The genes are TRBV6-4 and TRBJ2-1, with no clear D. The CDR3 runs to 15 residues. V was shortened by 5 bases and J by 2 bases, with 13 bases between the two germline ends. Germline V CDR1 and CDR2: MRHNA, SNTAGT. In DNA form, the CDR3 reads TGTGCCAGCAGTATCACAGCTTCCACCTACAATGAGCAGTTCTTC. This codes for CASSITASTYNEQFF.

In this sample, this clone turned up once. The chain couples TRBV5-1 to TRBJ1-2; 9 positions match TRBD1. Germline V gene lookup returns CDR1 SGHRS and CDR2 YFSETQ. The CDR3 has 15 residues. Trimming removed 4 bases from V and 4 bases from J; junction bases left unmatched: 8. The chain's CDR3 is CASSATGGQFYGYTF. CDR3 coding DNA: TGCGCCAGCAGCGCTACAGGGGGCCAGTTCTATGGCTACACCTTC.

The chain employs TRBV10-2 and TRBJ1-5; tentatively, D is TRBD1 (5 bases). The CDR3 consists of 14 residues. The germline V gene has CDR1 WSHSY and CDR2 SAAADI. V was clipped by 5 bases and J by 2 bases, with 10 bases between them. CDR3 loop: CASSLLQGNQPQHF. The CDR3 DNA reads as TGCGCCAGCAGTTTATTACAGGGCAATCAGCCCCAGCATTTT.

The V gene is TRBV7-9, the J gene TRBJ2-7, with 9 bases identical to TRBD2. Trimming removed 0 bases from V and 5 bases from J; junction bases left unmatched: 5. Looked up from germline, CDR1 is SEHNR and CDR2 is FQNEAQ (reference sequence). CDR3 size: 15 residues. The CDR3 spells CASSLAREGLNEQYF. CDR3 in DNA: TGTGCCAGCAGCTTAGCGCGGGAGGGCCTGAACGAGCAGTACTTC.

CDR3 protein: CASSLVSEQGDTQYF. The CDR3 region has the DNA TGTGCCAGCAGCTTGGTTTCTGAACAGGGAGATACGCAGTATTTT. The V gene is TRBV5-4, the J gene TRBJ2-3; D may be TRBD1 (6 bases). The CDR3 consists of 15 residues. Germline V gene data show CDR1 as SGHNT and CDR2 as YYREEE (reference sequence). The V and J ends lost 0 bases and 5 bases respectively, with 13 bases between them.

The chain uses TRBV6-6 and TRBJ1-5, with 8 positions matching TRBD1. From germline, CDR1 is MNHNY and CDR2 SVGAGI (reference sequence). This CDR3 contains 14 residues. Trimming took 6 bases from V and 2 from J; bases not matched to a gene: 3. CDR3 nucleotide sequence: TGTGCCAGCAGGTTGACAGGGGGCAATCAGCCCCAGCATTTT. Translation: CASRLTGGNQPQHF.

This chain connects TRBV19 to TRBJ1-2; a weak D match, TRBD1 (6 bases). CDR1 is LNHDA and CDR2 is SQIVND in the germline V gene (reference sequence). Trimming cost V 0 bases and J 6 bases, with 11 bases left between them. The CDR3 covers 14 residues. As DNA, the CDR3 is TGTGCCAGTAGTATAGATCCGTGGACAGATGGCTACACCTTC. The encoded protein is CASSIDPWTDGYTF.

This sequence joins TRBV6-5 and TRBJ1-1, with D possibly matching TRBD1 (5 bases). Germline-derived CDR1 and CDR2 are MNHEY and SVGAGI. V shed 2 bases and J shed 0 bases, with 10 bases lying between them. This CDR3 has 15 amino acids. Written as DNA, the CDR3 is TGTGCCAGCAGTTACGACAGCGTCATGAACACTGAAGCTTTCTTT. It is translated as CASSYDSVMNTEAFF.

The rearrangement joins TRBV5-6 to TRBJ1-2; 7 bases are shared with TRBD1. CDR1 is SGHDT and CDR2 is YYEEEE in the germline V gene. The CDR3 covers 16 residues. Trimming removed 5 bases from V and 3 bases from J; junction bases left unmatched: 13. The CDR3 is CASRRRLGQPYYGYTF. DNA for the CDR3: TGTGCCAGCAGGAGAAGACTGGGACAGCCTTACTATGGCTACACCTTC.